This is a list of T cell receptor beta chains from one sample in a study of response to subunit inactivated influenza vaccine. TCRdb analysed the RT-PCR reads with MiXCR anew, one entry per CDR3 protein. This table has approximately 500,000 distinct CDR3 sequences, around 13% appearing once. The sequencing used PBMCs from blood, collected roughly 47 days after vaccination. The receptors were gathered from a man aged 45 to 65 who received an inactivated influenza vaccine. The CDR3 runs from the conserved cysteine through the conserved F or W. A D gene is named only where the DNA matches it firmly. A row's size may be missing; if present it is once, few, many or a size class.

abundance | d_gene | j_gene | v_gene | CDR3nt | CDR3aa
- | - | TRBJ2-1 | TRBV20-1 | TGCAGTGCTAGAGATATCGCCCCAAAGGGCTACAATGAGCAGTTCTTC | CSARDIAPKGYNEQFF
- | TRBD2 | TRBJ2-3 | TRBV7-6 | TGTGCCAGCAGCCAACTAGCGGGGGAAGATTTAAGCACAGATACGCAGTATTTT | CASSQLAGEDLSTDTQYF
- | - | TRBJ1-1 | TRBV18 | TGTGCCAGCTCACCGGGTATTGGGAACACTGAAGCTTTCTTT | CASSPGIGNTEAFF
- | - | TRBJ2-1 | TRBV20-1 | TGCAGTGCTAAAACACCTGGGGGCAATGAGCAGTTCTTC | CSAKTPGGNEQFF
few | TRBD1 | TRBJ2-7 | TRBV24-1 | TGTGCCACCAGTGACCAGACAGGGCCCCACGAGCAGTACTTC | CATSDQTGPHEQYF
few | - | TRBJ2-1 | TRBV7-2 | TGTGCCAGCAGCTTAGCCGCCTATGACAATGAGCAGTTCTTC | CASSLAAYDNEQFF
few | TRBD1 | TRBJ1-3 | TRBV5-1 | TGCGCCAGCAGCCTGGGGACAGCCGGAAACACCATATATTTT | CASSLGTAGNTIYF
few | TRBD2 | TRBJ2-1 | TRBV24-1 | TGTGCCACCAGTGATTTGCCCGGGACTAGCGGGGCCCTTTACAATGAGCAGTTCTTC | CATSDLPGTSGALYNEQFF
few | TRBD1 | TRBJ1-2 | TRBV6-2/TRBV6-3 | TGTGCCAGCACGATGGGACAGCTAAACTATGGCTACACCTTC | CASTMGQLNYGYTF
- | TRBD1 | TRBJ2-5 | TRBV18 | TGTGCCAGCTCACCACCGTCGCGACAGGGGGCTGGGAAGACCCAGTACTTC | CASSPPSRQGAGKTQYF
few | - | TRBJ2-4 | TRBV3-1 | TGTGCCAGCAGCCAGATATCTGGGCCCAAAAACATTCAGTACTTC | CASSQISGPKNIQYF
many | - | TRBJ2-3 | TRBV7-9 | TGTGCCAGCAGCTTAAGGGGGTTCAGCACAGATACGCAGTATTTT | CASSLRGFSTDTQYF
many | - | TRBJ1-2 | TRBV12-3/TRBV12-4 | TGTGCCAGCCACCGGCGGGTAACTAACTATGGCTACACCTTC | CASHRRVTNYGYTF
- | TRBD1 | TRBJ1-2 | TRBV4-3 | TGCGCCAGCAGCCCTGGGACAGGGGGATCCCATGGCTACACCTTC | CASSPGTGGSHGYTF
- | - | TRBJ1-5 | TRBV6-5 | TGTGCCAGCAGTTACGGGGGCAGGGCACCAAATCAGCCCCAGCATTTT | CASSYGGRAPNQPQHF
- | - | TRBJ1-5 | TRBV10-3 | TGTGCCATCAGCGCCGGCGGAGGGGCCAATCAGCCCCAGCATTTT | CAISAGGGANQPQHF
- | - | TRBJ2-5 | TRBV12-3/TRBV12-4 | TGTGCCAGCAGTTTCAATTGGGGGGCGTTGGACCAAGAGACCCAGTACTTC | CASSFNWGALDQETQYF
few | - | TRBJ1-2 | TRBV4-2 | TGTGCCAGCAGCCAAGGGAGGGATCAGGGGGGCTACACCTTC | CASSQGRDQGGYTF